The rows below give T cell receptor beta chains drawn from one sample of a study of cytomegalovirus exposure and HLA in healthy donors. TCRdb keeps only in-frame clones here, not all; method: immunoSEQ multiplex PCR. The table has roughly 160,000 clones, around 77% seen once; the top ten hold roughly 2%. Sequencing used PBMCs. All receptors derive from a man aged 45-65 years in good health and CMV-seropositive. Each CDR3 is given with its conserved first and last residue. The D gene is left open where the match is weak. For some rows the clone size is stated as once, few or many, or as a class when expanded; others skip it.

TRBV29-1	NA	TRBJ1-2	NA	TGCAGCGTTGAGGGTGGGGCCGTCTATGGCTACACCTTC	CSVEGGAVYGYTF
TRBV5-1	NA	TRBJ2-6	TRBD1	TGCGCCAGCCGGATCACGGGACAGGGGACAGCTGGGGCCAACGTCCTGACTTTC	CASRITGQGTAGANVLTF
TRBV10-2	NA	TRBJ2-7	TRBD1	TGCGCCAGCAGCGACTCGGACAGGGGCCGCTACGAGCAGTACTTC	CASSDSDRGRYEQYF
TRBV6-1	NA	TRBJ2-7	TRBD2	TGTGCCAGCAGCGGGGGGGTGGGTGAGCAGTACTTC	CASSGGVGEQYF
TRBV6-1	NA	TRBJ1-6	TRBD1	TGTGCCACGTCGCCCGGGGACAGGCCCCTCGCCCTCCACTTT	CATSPGDRPLALHF
TRBV6-1	few	TRBJ1-3	TRBD1	TGTGCCAGCAGTGACCGAGGGGGGACAGTAGGAAACACCATATATTTT	CASSDRGGTVGNTIYF
TRBV9	few	TRBJ2-1	TRBD1	TGTGCCAGCAGCGTAGATAGGGGGCGGTACAATGAGCAGTTCTTC	CASSVDRGRYNEQFF
TRBV4-1	NA	TRBJ1-1	TRBD1	TGCGCCAGCAGCCCGGGACAGGGAGACAAGGCTTTCTTT	CASSPGQGDKAFF
TRBV5-8	NA	TRBJ1-3	NA	TGTGCCAGCAGCTTGGACACGGGGACTGGAAACACCATATATTTT	CASSLDTGTGNTIYF
TRBV11-1	once	TRBJ2-7	TRBD1	TGTGCCAGCAGCTTCATCGCTAGGGGGCTGTGGTACGAGCAGTACTTC	CASSFIARGLWYEQYF
TRBV25-1	few	TRBJ2-5	NA	TGTGCCAGCAGTCGCCAGGTCTTCGAGACCCAGTACTTC	CASSRQVFETQYF
TRBV20-1	NA	TRBJ2-7	NA	TGCAGTGCTAGCGGGGGTCCTGCGCAGTACTTC	CSASGGPAQYF
TRBV28	once	TRBJ1-4	NA	TGTGCCAGCAGTCGGGCGGGGGAAGAAAAACTGTTTTTT	CASSRAGEEKLFF
TRBV19	NA	TRBJ2-4	NA	TGTGCCAGTAGTACCTCAAGGGGGACCAAAAACATTCAGTACTTC	CASSTSRGTKNIQYF
TRBV6-5	NA	TRBJ1-6	NA	TGTGCCAGTCGACAGCCAAATTCACCCCTCCACTTT	CASRQPNSPLHF
TRBV5-8	NA	TRBJ1-2	NA	TGTGCCAGCAGCTTGGCTGCAACAGGAGTCTATGGCTACACCTTC	CASSLAATGVYGYTF
TRBV28	NA	TRBJ2-3	NA	TGTGCCAGCAGGGGGAGGTGGGGCACAGATACGCAGTATTTT	CASRGRWGTDTQYF
TRBV6-1	few	TRBJ1-3	NA	TGTGCCAGCAGTGAAGGGACAGTTTACTCTGGAAACACCATATATTTT	CASSEGTVYSGNTIYF
TRBV19	few	TRBJ2-3	TRBD2	TGTGCCAGTAGAACTAGCGGGGGGCAAGGGAATACGCAGTATTTT	CASRTSGGQGNTQYF
TRBV6-5	NA	TRBJ2-1	NA	TGTGCCAGCAGTTACGTGGGGGGGCTAAGCAATGAGCAGTTCTTC	CASSYVGGLSNEQFF
TRBV27	NA	TRBJ1-6	NA	TGTGCCAGCAGACCCAGGGGTTCACTTTTTGGCTCCTATAATTCACCCCTCCACTTT	CASRPRGSLFGSYNSPLHF
TRBV20-1	few	TRBJ1-4	NA	TGCAGTGCCCCTACTAGGGAAAAACTGTTTTTT	CSAPTREKLFF
TRBV9	once	TRBJ1-2	TRBD1	TGTGCCAGCAGCGTAGGGACAGGGGGCTATGGCTACACCTTC	CASSVGTGGYGYTF
TRBV5-6	NA	TRBJ2-5	NA	TGTGCCAGCAGCCCTAACCGGGAATCTTTGACCCAGTACTTC	CASSPNRESLTQYF
TRBV6-5	once	TRBJ2-7	TRBD1	TGTGCCAGCAGTTACGGACAGGGGGCGGGCGAGCAGTACTTT	CASSYGQGAGEQYF
TRBV2	NA	TRBJ1-4	NA	TGTGCCAGCAGGGTAAACAGGAATGAAAAACTGTTTTTT	CASRVNRNEKLFF
TRBV5-4	NA	TRBJ1-1	TRBD1	TGTGCCAGCAGCTCGCCGACAGGGATAAACTCTATGAACACTGAAGCTTTCTTT	CASSSPTGINSMNTEAFF
TRBV5-1	NA	TRBJ2-1	TRBD1	TGCGCCAGCAGCTTTACATGGGACAGGCCCTACAATGAGCAGTTCTTC	CASSFTWDRPYNEQFF
TRBV21-1	NA	TRBJ2-5	NA	TGTGCCAGCAGCAAAGAGACCGCGGGCAGACAAGAGACCCAGTACTTC	CASSKETAGRQETQYF
TRBV4-1	NA	TRBJ1-2	NA	TGCGCCAGCAGCCCCTCCAGGGGTAGGAACTATGGCTACACCTTC	CASSPSRGRNYGYTF
TRBV7-6	NA	TRBJ1-2	TRBD1	TGTGCCAGCAGCTTAATGGGACAGAACTATGGCTACACCTTC	CASSLMGQNYGYTF
TRBV2	NA	TRBJ1-1	NA	TGTGCCAGCAGAACAGCGAACACTGAAGCTTTCTTT	CASRTANTEAFF
TRBV14	NA	TRBJ2-1	NA	TGTGCCAGCACCGAATCATTGTTGTCCAGGAGGCTATACAATGAGCAGTTCTTC	CASTESLLSRRLYNEQFF
TRBV11-2	NA	TRBJ2-7	TRBD2	TGTGCCAGCAGATCTAGCGGGGGGCTTCGGTTCCAGTACTTC	CASRSSGGLRFQYF
TRBV4-2	NA	TRBJ2-2	TRBD2	TGTGCCAGCAGCCCCAAAGGGAGGGGCCACACCGGGGAGCTGTTTTTT	CASSPKGRGHTGELFF
TRBV15	few	TRBJ2-2	NA	TGTGCCACCAGCAGAGTAATCCCGAACACCGGGGAGCTGTTTTTT	CATSRVIPNTGELFF
TRBV5-4	few	TRBJ2-5	TRBD1	TGTGCCAGCAGCTTGGCGGACAGGGAAGAGACCCAGTACTTC	CASSLADREETQYF
TRBV27	NA	TRBJ2-7	TRBD1	TGTGCCAGCAGGGATGGGACAGGGTTCTACGAGCAGTACTTC	CASRDGTGFYEQYF
TRBV7-2	NA	TRBJ2-7	NA	TGTGCCAGCAGCTTAGAGGGGACAAGGGGGACCTACGAGCAGTACTTC	CASSLEGTRGTYEQYF
TRBV6-6	few	TRBJ2-3	TRBD2	TGTGCCAGCGCGGGGGGAAATACGCAGTATTTT	CASAGGNTQYF
TRBV7-6	NA	TRBJ2-3	TRBD2	TGTGCCAGCAGCTTAAGCGGGGGGAACACAGATACGCAGTATTTT	CASSLSGGNTDTQYF
TRBV6-1	NA	TRBJ1-1	TRBD1	TGTGCCAGCAGTGAAGTAACAGGGGGCAGGAACACTGAAGCTTTCTTT	CASSEVTGGRNTEAFF
TRBV9	NA	TRBJ2-7	TRBD1	TGTGCCAGCAGCGTAGGTGGGTCTGTCTGGGGGACAGCCTACGAGCAGTACTTC	CASSVGGSVWGTAYEQYF
TRBV7-9	few	TRBJ1-4	TRBD1	TGTGCCAGCTCGCGGGACAGGGAAGCAAAACTGTTTTTT	CASSRDREAKLFF
TRBV7-2	NA	TRBJ2-4	NA	TGTGCCAGCAGCGGACAGAATTCGCTAGCCAAAAACATTCAGTACTTC	CASSGQNSLAKNIQYF
TRBV5-5	NA	TRBJ2-7	TRBD1	TGTGCCAGCAGCAGGGACAGCTACGAGCAGTACTTC	CASSRDSYEQYF
TRBV6-5	NA	TRBJ1-2	TRBD1	TGTGCCAGCAGTCCCGACAGGGGCTATGGCTACACCTTC	CASSPDRGYGYTF
TRBV5-4	NA	TRBJ2-1	NA	TGTGCCAGCAGCTTGGGGGGCGCCTACAATGAGCAGTTCTTC	CASSLGGAYNEQFF
TRBV19	NA	TRBJ2-7	TRBD1	TGTGCCAGTAGTTGGACCGGGACAGGGTCATACGAGCAGTACTTC	CASSWTGTGSYEQYF
TRBV6-5	NA	TRBJ2-1	NA	TGTGCCAGCAGTCCTCAAGCTAGCTTGTATGAGCAGTTCTTC	CASSPQASLYEQFF
TRBV28	NA	TRBJ1-2	NA	TGTGCCAGCAGTGGGGCCGGGCGGTATGGCTACACCTTC	CASSGAGRYGYTF
TRBV11-2	NA	TRBJ2-5	NA	TGTGCCAGCAGCTCCTTGCGGGTAGAGACCCAGTACTTC	CASSSLRVETQYF
TRBV19	few	TRBJ1-5	NA	TGTGCCAGTAGTATAGACAGGGATCAGCCCCAGCATTTT	CASSIDRDQPQHF
TRBV2	NA	TRBJ2-5	NA	TGTGCCAGCAGTTGGGGCCGGGGGAGTGGAGAGACCCAGTACTTC	CASSWGRGSGETQYF
TRBV7-9	NA	TRBJ1-6	NA	TGTGCCAGCAGCCTCACAGGGAATTCACCCCTCCACTTT	CASSLTGNSPLHF